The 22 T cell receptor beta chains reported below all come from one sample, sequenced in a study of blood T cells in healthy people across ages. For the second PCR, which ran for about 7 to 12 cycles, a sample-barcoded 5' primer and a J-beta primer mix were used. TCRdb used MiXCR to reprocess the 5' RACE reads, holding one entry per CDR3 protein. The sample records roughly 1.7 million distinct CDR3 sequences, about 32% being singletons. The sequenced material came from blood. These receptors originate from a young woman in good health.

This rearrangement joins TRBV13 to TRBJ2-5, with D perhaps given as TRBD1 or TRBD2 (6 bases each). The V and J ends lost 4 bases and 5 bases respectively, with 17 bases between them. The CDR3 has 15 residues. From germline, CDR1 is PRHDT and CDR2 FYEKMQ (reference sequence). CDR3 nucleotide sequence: TGTGCCAGCAGCTCCGAACCGGGGGCAGGGGAGACCCAGTACTTC. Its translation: CASSSEPGAGETQYF.

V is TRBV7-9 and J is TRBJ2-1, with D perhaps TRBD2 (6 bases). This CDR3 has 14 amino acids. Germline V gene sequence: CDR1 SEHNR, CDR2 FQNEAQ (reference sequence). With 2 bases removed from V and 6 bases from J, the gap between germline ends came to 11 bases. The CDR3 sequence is CASSLLAQSNEQFF. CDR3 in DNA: TGTGCCAGCAGCTTACTAGCGCAGAGCAATGAGCAGTTCTTC.

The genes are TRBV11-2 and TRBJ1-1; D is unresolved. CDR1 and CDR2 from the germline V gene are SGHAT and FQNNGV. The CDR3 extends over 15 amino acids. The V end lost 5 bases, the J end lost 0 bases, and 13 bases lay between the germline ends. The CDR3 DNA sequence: TGTGCCAGCAGCCTCTCTCGGGAACTGAACACTGAAGCTTTCTTT. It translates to CASSLSRELNTEAFF.

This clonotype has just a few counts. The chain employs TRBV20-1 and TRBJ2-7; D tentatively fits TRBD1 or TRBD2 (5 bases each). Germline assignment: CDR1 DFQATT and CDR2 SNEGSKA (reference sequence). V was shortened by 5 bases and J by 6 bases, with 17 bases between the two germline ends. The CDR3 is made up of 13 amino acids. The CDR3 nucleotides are TGCAGTGCTCGAGGGGACCGTCGGGGCGAGCAGTACTTC. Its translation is CSARGDRRGEQYF.

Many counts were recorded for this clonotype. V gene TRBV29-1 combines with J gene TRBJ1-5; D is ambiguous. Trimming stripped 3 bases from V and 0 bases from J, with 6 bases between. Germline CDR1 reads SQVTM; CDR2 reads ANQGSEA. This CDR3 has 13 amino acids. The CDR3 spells CSVEENSNQPQHF. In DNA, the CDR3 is TGCAGCGTTGAGGAGAATAGCAATCAGCCCCAGCATTTT.

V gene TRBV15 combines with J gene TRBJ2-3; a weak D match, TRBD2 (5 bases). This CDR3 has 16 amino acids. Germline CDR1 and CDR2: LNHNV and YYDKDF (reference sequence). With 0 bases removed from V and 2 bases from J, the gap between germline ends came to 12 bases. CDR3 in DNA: TGTGCCACCAGCAGAGATCGCGGACTTCTCACAGATACGCAGTATTTT. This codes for CATSRDRGLLTDTQYF.

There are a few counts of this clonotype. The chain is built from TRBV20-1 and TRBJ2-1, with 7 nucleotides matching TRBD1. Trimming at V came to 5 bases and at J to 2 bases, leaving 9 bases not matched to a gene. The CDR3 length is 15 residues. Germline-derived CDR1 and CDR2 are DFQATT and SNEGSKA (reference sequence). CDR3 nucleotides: TGCAGTGCTTGGCCAAGGGGGACAGCCTACAATGAGCAGTTCTTC. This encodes CSAWPRGTAYNEQFF.

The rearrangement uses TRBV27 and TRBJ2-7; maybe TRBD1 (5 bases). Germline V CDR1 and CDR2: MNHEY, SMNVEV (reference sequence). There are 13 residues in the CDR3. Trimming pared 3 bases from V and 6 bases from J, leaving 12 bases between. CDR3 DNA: TGTGCCAGCAGTTTTGGGCAGGGCACCGAGCAGTACTTC. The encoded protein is CASSFGQGTEQYF.

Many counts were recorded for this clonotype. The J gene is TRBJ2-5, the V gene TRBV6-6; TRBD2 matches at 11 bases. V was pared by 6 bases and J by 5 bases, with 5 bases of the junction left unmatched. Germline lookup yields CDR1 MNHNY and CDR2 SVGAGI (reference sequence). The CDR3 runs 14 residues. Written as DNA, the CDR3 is TGTGCCAGCAGCGCCGGGACTAGCGGCGAGACCCAGTACTTC. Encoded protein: CASSAGTSGETQYF.

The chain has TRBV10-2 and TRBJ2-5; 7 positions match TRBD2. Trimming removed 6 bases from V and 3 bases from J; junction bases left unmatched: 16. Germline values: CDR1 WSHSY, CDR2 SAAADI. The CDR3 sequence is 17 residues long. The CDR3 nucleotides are TGCGCCAGCAGGGGGTTACCGGGACGGGGGGTAGAAGAGACCCAGTACTTC. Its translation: CASRGLPGRGVEETQYF.

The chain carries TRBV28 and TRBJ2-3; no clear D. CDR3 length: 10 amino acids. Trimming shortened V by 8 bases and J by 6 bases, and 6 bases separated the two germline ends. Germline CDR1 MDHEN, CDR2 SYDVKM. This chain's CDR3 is CASLTDTQYF. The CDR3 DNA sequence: TGTGCCAGCCTAACTGATACGCAGTATTTT.

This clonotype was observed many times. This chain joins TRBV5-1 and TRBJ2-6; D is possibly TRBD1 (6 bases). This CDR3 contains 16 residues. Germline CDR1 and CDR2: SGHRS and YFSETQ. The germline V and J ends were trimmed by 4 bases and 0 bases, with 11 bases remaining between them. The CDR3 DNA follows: TGCGCCAGCAGCACAGGACAGTTCTCTGGGGCCAACGTCCTGACTTTC. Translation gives CASSTGQFSGANVLTF.

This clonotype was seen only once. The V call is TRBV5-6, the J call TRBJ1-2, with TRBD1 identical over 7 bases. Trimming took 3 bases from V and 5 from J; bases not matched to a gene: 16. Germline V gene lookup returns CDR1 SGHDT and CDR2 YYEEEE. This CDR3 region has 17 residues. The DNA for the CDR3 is TGTGCCAGCAGCTCCGAGACTGAACAGGGGTCCCTTTATGGCTACACCTTC. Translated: CASSSETEQGSLYGYTF.

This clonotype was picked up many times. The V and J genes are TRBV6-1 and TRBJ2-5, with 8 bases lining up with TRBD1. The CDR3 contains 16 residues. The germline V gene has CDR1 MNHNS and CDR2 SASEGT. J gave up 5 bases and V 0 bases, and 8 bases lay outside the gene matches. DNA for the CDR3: TGTGCCAGCAGTGAAGCATCAGGACAGGGTGGGGAGACCCAGTACTTC. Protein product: CASSEASGQGGETQYF.

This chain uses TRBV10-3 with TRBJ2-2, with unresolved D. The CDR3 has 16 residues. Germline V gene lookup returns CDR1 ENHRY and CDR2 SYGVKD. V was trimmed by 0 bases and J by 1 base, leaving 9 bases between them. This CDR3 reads CAISESGRQNTGELFF. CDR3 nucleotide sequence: TGTGCCATCAGTGAGTCCGGGCGCCAGAACACCGGGGAGCTGTTTTTT.

CDR3 coding DNA: TGTGCCATCTCCCCGCACAAAGGGGCATCCTACAATGAGCAGTTCTTC. Protein product: CAISPHKGASYNEQFF. V gene TRBV10-3 combines with J gene TRBJ2-1; D is possibly TRBD1 (5 bases). Deletions cut 8 bases from V and 1 base from J, with 18 bases between. This CDR3 has 16 amino acids. CDR1 is ENHRY, CDR2 SYGVKD, per germline.

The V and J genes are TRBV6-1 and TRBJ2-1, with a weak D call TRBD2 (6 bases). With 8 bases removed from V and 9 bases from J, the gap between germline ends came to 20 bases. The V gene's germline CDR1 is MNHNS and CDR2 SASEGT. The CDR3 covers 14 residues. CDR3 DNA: TGTGCCAGCGGCCGGGGGACCCGACTCACTGAGCAGTTCTTC. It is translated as CASGRGTRLTEQFF.

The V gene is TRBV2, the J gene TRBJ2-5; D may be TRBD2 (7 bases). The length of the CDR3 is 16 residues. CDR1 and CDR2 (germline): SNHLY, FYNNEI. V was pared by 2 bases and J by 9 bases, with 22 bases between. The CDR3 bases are TGTGCCAGCAGTGAAAAACGAGGGGGGGGTGGTAAGGCCCAGTACTTC. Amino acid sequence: CASSEKRGGGGKAQYF.

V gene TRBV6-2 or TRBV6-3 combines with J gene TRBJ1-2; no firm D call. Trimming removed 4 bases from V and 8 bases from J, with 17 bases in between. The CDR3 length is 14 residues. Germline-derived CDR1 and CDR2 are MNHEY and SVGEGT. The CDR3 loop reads CASSFLVDSSGYTF. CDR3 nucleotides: TGTGCCAGCAGTTTCCTCGTAGACTCGAGCGGCTACACCTTC.

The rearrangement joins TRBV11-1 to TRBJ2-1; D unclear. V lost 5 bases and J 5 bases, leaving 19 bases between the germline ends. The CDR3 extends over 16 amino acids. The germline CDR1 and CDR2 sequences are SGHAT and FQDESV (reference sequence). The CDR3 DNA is TGTGCCAGCAGCCGGACCGGGTTTCCAACCGACAATGAGCAGTTCTTC. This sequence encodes CASSRTGFPTDNEQFF.

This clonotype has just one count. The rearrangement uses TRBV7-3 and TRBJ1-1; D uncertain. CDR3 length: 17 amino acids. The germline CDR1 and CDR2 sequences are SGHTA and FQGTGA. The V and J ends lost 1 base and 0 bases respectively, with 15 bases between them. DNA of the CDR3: TGTGCCAGCAGCTTAAAGGGCGGTCCCCGGGTGAACACTGAAGCTTTCTTT. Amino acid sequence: CASSLKGGPRVNTEAFF. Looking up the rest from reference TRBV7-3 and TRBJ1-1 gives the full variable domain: GAGVSQTPSNKVTEKGKYVELRCDPISGHTALYWYRQSLGQGPEFLIYFQGTGAADDSGLPNDRFFAVRPEGSVSTLKIQRTERGDSAVYLCASSLKGGPRVNTEAFFGQGTRLTVV.

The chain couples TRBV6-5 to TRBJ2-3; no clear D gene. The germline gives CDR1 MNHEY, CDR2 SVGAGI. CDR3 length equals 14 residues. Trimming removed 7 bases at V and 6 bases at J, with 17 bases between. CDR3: CASTRISLYDTQYF. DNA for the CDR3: TGTGCCAGCACTAGGATTTCTCTTTACGATACGCAGTATTTT.